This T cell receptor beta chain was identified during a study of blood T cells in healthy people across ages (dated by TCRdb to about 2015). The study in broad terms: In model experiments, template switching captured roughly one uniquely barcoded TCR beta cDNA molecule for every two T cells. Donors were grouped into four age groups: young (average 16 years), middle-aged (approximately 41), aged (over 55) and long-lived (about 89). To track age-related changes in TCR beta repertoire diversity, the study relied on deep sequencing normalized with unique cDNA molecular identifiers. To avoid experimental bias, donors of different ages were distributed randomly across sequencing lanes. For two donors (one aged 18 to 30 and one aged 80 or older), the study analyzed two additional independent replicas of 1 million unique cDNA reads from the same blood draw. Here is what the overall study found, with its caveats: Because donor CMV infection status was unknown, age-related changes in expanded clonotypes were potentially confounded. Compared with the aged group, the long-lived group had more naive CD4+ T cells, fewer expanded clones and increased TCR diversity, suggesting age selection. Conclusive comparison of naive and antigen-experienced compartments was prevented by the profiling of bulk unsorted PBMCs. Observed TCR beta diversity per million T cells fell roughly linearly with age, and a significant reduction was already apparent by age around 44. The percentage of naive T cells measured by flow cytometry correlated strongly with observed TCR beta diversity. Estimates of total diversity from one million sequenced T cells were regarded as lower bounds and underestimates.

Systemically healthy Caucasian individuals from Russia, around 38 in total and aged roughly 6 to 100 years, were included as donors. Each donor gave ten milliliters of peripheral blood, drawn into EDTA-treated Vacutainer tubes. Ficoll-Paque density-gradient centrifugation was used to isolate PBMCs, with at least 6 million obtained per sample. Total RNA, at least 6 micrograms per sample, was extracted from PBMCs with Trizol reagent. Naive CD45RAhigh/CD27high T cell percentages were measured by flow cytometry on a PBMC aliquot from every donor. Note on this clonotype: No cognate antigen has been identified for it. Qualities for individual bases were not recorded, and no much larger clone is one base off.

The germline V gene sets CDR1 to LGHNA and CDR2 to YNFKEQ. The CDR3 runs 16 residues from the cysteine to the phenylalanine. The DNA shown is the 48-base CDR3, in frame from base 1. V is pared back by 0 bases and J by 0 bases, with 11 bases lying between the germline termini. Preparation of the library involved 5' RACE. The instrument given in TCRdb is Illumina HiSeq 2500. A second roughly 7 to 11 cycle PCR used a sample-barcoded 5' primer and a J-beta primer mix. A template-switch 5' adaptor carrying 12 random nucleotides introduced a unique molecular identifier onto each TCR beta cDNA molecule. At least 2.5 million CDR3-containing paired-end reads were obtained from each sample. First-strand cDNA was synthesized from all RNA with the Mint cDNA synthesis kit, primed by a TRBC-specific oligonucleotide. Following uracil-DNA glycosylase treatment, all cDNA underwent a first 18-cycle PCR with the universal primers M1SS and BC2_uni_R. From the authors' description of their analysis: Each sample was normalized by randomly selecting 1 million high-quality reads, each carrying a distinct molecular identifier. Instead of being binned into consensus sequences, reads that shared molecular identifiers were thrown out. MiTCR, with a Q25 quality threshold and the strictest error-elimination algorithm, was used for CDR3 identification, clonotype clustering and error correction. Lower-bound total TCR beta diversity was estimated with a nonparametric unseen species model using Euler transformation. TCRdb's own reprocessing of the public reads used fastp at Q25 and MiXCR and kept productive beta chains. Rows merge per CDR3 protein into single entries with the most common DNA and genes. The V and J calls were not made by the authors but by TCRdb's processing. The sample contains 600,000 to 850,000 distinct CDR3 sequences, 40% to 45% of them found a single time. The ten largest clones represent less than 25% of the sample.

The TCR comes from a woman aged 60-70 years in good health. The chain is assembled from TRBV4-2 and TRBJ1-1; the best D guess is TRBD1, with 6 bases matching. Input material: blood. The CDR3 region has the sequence CASSQDPGQLNTEAFF. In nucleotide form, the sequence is TGTGCCAGCAGCCAAGATCCCGGACAGTTGAACACTGAAGCTTTCTTT.